One and the same sample provided the 19 T cell receptor beta chains below, sequenced in a study of shared clonotypes between healthy human individuals (dated by TCRdb to 2019 to 2021). The method was the immunoSEQ multiplex PCR assay. The immuneACCESS repertoire file appears here via TCRdb, limited to in-frame rearrangements. These files lack a portion of the clones; in checked studies, under half of the deficit traces to unresolved V genes, and the cause of the others is not known. The sample table records 2,500,000 or so clones; 93% of these occur just once. Roughly 0.39% of the sample goes to the ten largest clones. The sequenced sample consisted of naive CD4+ T cells from PBMCs. This sample's cell subset or site label indicates: CD45RA+ positively selected. The origin of the receptors is a young man in good health. Some clones in this sample may be carry-over from other donors' samples.

The genes are TRBV19 and TRBJ1-3; tentative D call: TRBD1 (6 bases). The V end was cut by 2 bases, the J end by 0 bases, with 11 bases between. Looked up from germline, CDR1 is LNHDA and CDR2 is SQIVND (reference sequence). This CDR3 region has 16 residues. The CDR3 DNA is TGTGCCAGTAGTATACGCCGGGACACCTCTGGAAACACCATATATTTT. It translates to CASSIRRDTSGNTIYF.

This clone was recorded only once. Other DNA variants within this sample encode the same CDR3. The chain recombines TRBV7-2 with TRBJ2-6; D may be TRBD1 (6 bases). V was pared by 4 bases and J by 4 bases, with 11 bases between. The germline V gene encodes CDR1 SGHTA and CDR2 FQGNSA. The CDR3 runs to 15 residues. The CDR3 coding sequence is TGTGCCAGCAGCTCGAGGGGGTCCGGGGCCAACGTCCTGACTTTC. Residues: CASSSRGSGANVLTF. Variable domain in full (rest from reference TRBV7-2 and TRBJ2-6): GAGVSQSPSNKVTEKGKDVELRCDPISGHTALYWYRQSLGQGLEFLIYFQGNSAPDKSGLPSDRFSAERTGGSVSTLTIQRTQQEDSAVYLCASSSRGSGANVLTFGAGSRLTVL.

The chain carries TRBV6-6 and TRBJ2-3; D is possibly TRBD2 (6 bases). The CDR3 is 16 amino acids. Germline V lookup: CDR1 MNHNY, CDR2 SVGAGI (reference sequence). The ends were cut back, 6 bases at V and 1 base at J, with 17 bases in the middle. This chain's CDR3 is CASSRGTQRRTDTQYF. DNA of the CDR3: TGTGCCAGCAGCCGTGGGACTCAAAGACGCACAGATACGCAGTATTTT.

The chain recombines TRBV29-1 with TRBJ1-3; D perhaps matches TRBD1 (6 bases). The CDR3 is made up of 13 amino acids. V lost 3 bases to trimming and J lost 7 bases, with 13 bases between them. Germline values: CDR1 SQVTM, CDR2 ANQGSEA. CDR3 sequence (DNA): TGCAGCGTTGATCTGCAGGGGACGAACACCATATATTTT. Its protein is CSVDLQGTNTIYF.

The V call is TRBV6-5, the J call TRBJ2-7, with TRBD1 identical over 8 bases. Germline V gives CDR1 MNHEY, CDR2 SVGAGI. V lost 6 bases and J lost 3; bases outside the gene matches: 7. This CDR3 is built from 14 residues. This CDR3 reads CASSVGQGLYEQYF. CDR3 nucleotides: TGTGCCAGCAGCGTCGGACAGGGTCTCTACGAGCAGTACTTC.

J is TRBJ1-5 and V is TRBV28; D gene ambiguous. Trimming took off 7 bases at V and 1 base at J, with 14 bases between the two ends. Germline V lookup: CDR1 MDHEN, CDR2 SYDVKM. This CDR3 region has 15 residues. The CDR3 DNA sequence: TGTGCCAGCATCAAACGGGGTAGCAGCAATCAGCCCCAGCATTTT. As protein: CASIKRGSSNQPQHF. Full variable domain (missing parts from reference TRBV28 and TRBJ1-5): DVKVTQSSRYLVKRTGEKVFLECVQDMDHENMFWYRQDPGLGLRLIYFSYDVKMKEKGDIPEGYSVSREKKERFSLILESASTNQTSMYLCASIKRGSSNQPQHFGDGTRLSIL.

The V and J genes are TRBV29-1 and TRBJ1-2; 10 positions match TRBD1. The germline CDR1 and CDR2 sequences are SQVTM and ANQGSEA. The CDR3 is 18 amino acids. Losses at the gene ends were 7 bases for V and 7 bases for J; bases not matched to a gene: 24. The CDR3 DNA follows: TGCAGCGCTCGATCGCAAAAAACCGGGACAGGGGAAAGGGGTGGCTACACCTTC. It yields the protein CSARSQKTGTGERGGYTF.

The gene calls are TRBV28 and TRBJ2-7, with 10 bases lining up with TRBD1. Germline trimming cut 8 bases from V and 9 bases from J; bases unmatched to any gene: 19. This CDR3 contains 16 residues. CDR1 and CDR2 (germline): MDHEN, SYDVKM. This CDR3 reads CASDPSPGQGSFGQYF. The CDR3 DNA sequence: TGTGCCAGCGACCCGTCACCGGGACAGGGGTCATTCGGGCAGTACTTC.

About this clone itself: Other DNA sequences from this sample encode an identical CDR3 as well. V is TRBV5-1 and J is TRBJ2-1; tentative D call: TRBD2 (6 bases). CDR3 length equals 15 residues. V was pared by 3 bases and J by 0 bases, with 10 bases between. Germline V lookup: CDR1 SGHRS, CDR2 YFSETQ. CDR3 sequence reads: CASSWGLASYNEQFF. The CDR3 coding sequence is TGCGCCAGCAGCTGGGGACTTGCCTCCTACAATGAGCAGTTCTTC.

The chain joins TRBV28 to TRBJ2-2; D remains ambiguous. Germline CDR1 MDHEN, CDR2 SYDVKM. The CDR3 runs to 17 residues. V gave up 3 bases and J gave up 1 base, with 15 bases separating them. The CDR3 region has the DNA TGTGCCAGCAGTTTTAGGGTGATCTCTGGGAACACCGGGGAGCTGTTTTTT. This codes for CASSFRVISGNTGELFF.

This clone has only one observation. This chain links TRBV6-5 with TRBJ1-1; 7 nucleotides align to TRBD1. Per germline, CDR1 MNHEY and CDR2 SVGAGI. This CDR3 region has 15 residues. J lost 8 bases, V lost 6 bases, and 15 bases had no gene match. DNA for the CDR3: TGTGCCAGCAGCCCGACAGGGATACTTTATAGGGAAGCTTTCTTT. It yields the protein CASSPTGILYREAFF.

The CDR3 DNA reads TGTGCCAGCAGTGACGGCAGGGGAACGGCTGGCTACACCTTC. Translation gives CASSDGRGTAGYTF. This chain links TRBV2 with TRBJ1-2, with D perhaps matching TRBD1 (6 bases). This CDR3 region has 14 residues. With 3 bases removed from V and 7 bases from J, the gap between germline ends came to 15 bases. The germline gives CDR1 SNHLY, CDR2 FYNNEI.

The chain couples TRBV2 to TRBJ1-2; D gene ambiguous. Germline-derived CDR1 and CDR2 are SNHLY and FYNNEI. V lost 8 bases to trimming and J lost 7 bases, with 11 bases between them. The CDR3 covers 11 residues. In DNA, the CDR3 is TGTGCCAGCGGGGAGGGTGGTGGCTACACCTTC. Its translation is CASGEGGGYTF.

This chain links TRBV19 with TRBJ2-1; 12 bases line up with TRBD2. J was trimmed by 13 bases and V by 7 bases; bases with no gene match: 14. The CDR3 totals 15 residues. Per germline, CDR1 LNHDA and CDR2 SQIVND (reference sequence). Here the CDR3 reads CASNLWASGRADQFF. The CDR3 DNA is TGTGCCAGTAACCTCTGGGCTAGCGGGAGGGCCGACCAGTTCTTC.

V usage is TRBV10-3 and J usage is TRBJ2-7, with TRBD1 identical over 8 bases. Trimming removed 3 bases from V and 2 bases from J; junction bases left unmatched: 0. This CDR3 has 13 amino acids. Germline values: CDR1 ENHRY, CDR2 SYGVKD. CDR3 sequence (DNA): TGTGCCATCAGTGACAGGGGGCCCTACGAGCAGTACTTC. Protein sequence: CAISDRGPYEQYF.

The chain couples TRBV5-4 to TRBJ2-7, with a possible D match to TRBD1 (5 bases). The germline gives CDR1 SGHNT, CDR2 YYREEE (reference sequence). Trimming took 9 bases from V and 1 from J, leaving 14 bases between them. The CDR3 length is 13 residues. This chain's CDR3 is CATPDMGSYEQYF. The CDR3 DNA reads TGTGCCACCCCGGACATGGGGTCCTACGAGCAGTACTTC.

The chain couples TRBV7-9 to TRBJ1-1; no firm D call. The V end lost 5 bases, the J end lost 0 bases, and 13 bases lay between the germline ends. Germline V CDR1 and CDR2: SEHNR, FQNEAQ (reference sequence). The CDR3 covers 15 residues. In DNA, the CDR3 is TGTGCCAGCAGCCCCCCGGCTGGCATGAACACTGAAGCTTTCTTT. Its translation: CASSPPAGMNTEAFF.

Worth noting for this clone: Additional DNA sequences in this sample encode the identical CDR3. The chain has TRBV5-1 and TRBJ2-1; 11 bases are a match to TRBD1. V lost 4 bases and J lost 10; bases outside the gene matches: 7. CDR1 SGHRS and CDR2 YFSETQ come from the germline V gene. The CDR3 totals 14 residues. CDR3 protein: CASSHGTGGNEQFF. The DNA of the CDR3 is TGCGCCAGCAGCCACGGGACAGGGGGGAACGAGCAGTTCTTC.

Details on this clone: Within the sample, other DNA sequences also encode this same CDR3. The CDR3 region has the DNA TGCGCCAGCAGCCCTGGGACAGGTAATGAGCAGTTCTTC. It encodes CASSPGTGNEQFF. The rearrangement joins TRBV5-1 to TRBJ2-1, with TRBD1 matching 8 bases. Germline V gives CDR1 SGHRS, CDR2 YFSETQ. Unmatched junction bases numbered 4, after V lost 4 bases and J lost 7 bases. The CDR3 is made up of 13 amino acids.